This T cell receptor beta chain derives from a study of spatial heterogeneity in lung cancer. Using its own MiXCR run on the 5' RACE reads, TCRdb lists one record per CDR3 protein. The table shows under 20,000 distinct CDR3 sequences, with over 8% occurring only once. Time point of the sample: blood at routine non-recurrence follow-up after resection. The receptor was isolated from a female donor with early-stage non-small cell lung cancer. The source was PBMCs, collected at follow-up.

In DNA form, the CDR3 reads TGTGCCATCAGTGCCGATATGAACACTGAAGCTTTCTTT. The encoded protein is CAISADMNTEAFF. This sequence joins TRBV10-3 and TRBJ1-1, with D hard to call. Germline lookup yields CDR1 ENHRY and CDR2 SYGVKD. The CDR3 has 13 amino acids. V dropped 4 bases and J dropped 0 bases, with 6 bases sitting between them.